A selection of T cell receptor beta chains follows, all from one sample in a study of vaccination and CD4 T cells after COVID-19. TCRdb reanalysed the PCR reads using MiXCR and keeps one entry per CDR3 protein. The sample carries 9,500 to 12,000 distinct CDR3 sequences, roughly 64% recorded once. No antigens are known for them. Specimen: CD4+ T cells from blood, cultured in vitro. The source is a human donor who had recovered from COVID-19. The CDR3 runs from the conserved cysteine through the conserved F or W. The order of the fields is D gene, J gene, V gene, clone size, CDR3 DNA, CDR3 protein. A D gene is named only where the DNA matches it firmly. Clone size is not always given. Where it is, it says once, few, many or a class for expanded clones.

>-|TRBJ1-2|TRBV5-6|-
TGTGCCAGCAGCCAGGCAATGGTCTATGGCTACACCTTC
CASSQAMVYGYTF
>-|TRBJ1-2|TRBV2|once
TGTGCCAGCAACAGGAGGGGCTATGGCTACACCTTC
CASNRRGYGYTF
>-|TRBJ1-5|TRBV7-2|few
TGTGCCAGCAGCTTAGAACGGGGGCTAAATCAGCCCCAGCATTTT
CASSLERGLNQPQHF
>-|TRBJ2-2|TRBV7-8|-
TGTGCCAGCAGCTTTAGGGGGGTCCCAGGGGTGACCGGGGAGCTGTTTTTT
CASSFRGVPGVTGELFF
>-|TRBJ1-2|TRBV5-6|-
TGTGCCAGCAGCCCTGGGCCCCCTAACTATGGCTACACCTTC
CASSPGPPNYGYTF
>-|TRBJ1-2|TRBV6-2/TRBV6-3|-
TGTGCCAGCAGCCTGAGGGTCGGTGGCTACACCTTC
CASSLRVGGYTF
>TRBD2|TRBJ2-1|TRBV24-1|few
TGTGCCACCAGTGATCAAGGGACTAGCGGGAGGAATGAGCAGTTCTTC
CATSDQGTSGRNEQFF
>TRBD2|TRBJ2-5|TRBV19|-
TGTGCCAGTAGTATCGGGACTAGCGGACAAGAGACCCAGTACTTC
CASSIGTSGQETQYF
>TRBD2|TRBJ2-3|TRBV12-3/TRBV12-4|-
TGTGCCAGCAGTTTTGGGTCGGGACTATTCACAGATACGCAGTATTTT
CASSFGSGLFTDTQYF
>TRBD1|TRBJ1-2|TRBV20-1|-
TGCAGTGCTAGTCCCGGGACAGGGGGCGGATATGGCTACACCTTC
CSASPGTGGGYGYTF
>-|TRBJ1-1|TRBV7-3|-
TGTGCCAGCAGCTGGGGGACGGACACTGAAGCTTTCTTT
CASSWGTDTEAFF
>-|TRBJ2-2|TRBV7-3|-
TGTGCCAGCAGCGTTCGACTAGGTTTCGCCGGGGAGCTGTTTTTT
CASSVRLGFAGELFF
>TRBD2|TRBJ2-1|TRBV5-1|-
TGCGCCAGCAGCTCCCAAGCGGGGTCCTACAATGAGCAGTTCTTC
CASSSQAGSYNEQFF
>TRBD1|TRBJ1-5|TRBV19|-
TGTGCCAGTAGTATTTTGGGACAGGAGGGCAATCAGCCCCAGCATTTT
CASSILGQEGNQPQHF
>TRBD1|TRBJ1-5|TRBV12-3/TRBV12-4|-
TGTGCCAGCAGTAAGACAGGGGACAATCAGCCCCAGCATTTT
CASSKTGDNQPQHF
>-|TRBJ2-5|TRBV18|-
TGTGCCAGCTCACCGAGGAGCCAAGAGACCCAGTACTTC
CASSPRSQETQYF
>TRBD2|TRBJ2-3|TRBV11-2|-
TGTGCCAGCGGGAAGCGGGACGTTGCAGATACGCAGTATTTT
CASGKRDVADTQYF
>TRBD2|TRBJ2-2|TRBV25-1|once
TGTGCCAGCACCGGAAGCGGGACGAACACCGGGGAGCTGTTTTTT
CASTGSGTNTGELFF
>-|TRBJ2-3|TRBV27|few
TGTGCCAGCAGTTTCGGCTCCCCGGGTACAGATACGCAGTATTTT
CASSFGSPGTDTQYF
>-|TRBJ2-3|TRBV5-8|-
TGTGCCAGCAGCTTGGGACAGCGCACAGATACGCAGTATTTT
CASSLGQRTDTQYF
>-|TRBJ2-3|TRBV7-9|-
TGTGCCAGCAGCTTAACACAGGGCCTAAGAGATACGCAGTATTTT
CASSLTQGLRDTQYF
>TRBD2|TRBJ2-3|TRBV7-2|-
TGTGCCAGCAGCTTCGGACTAGCGGTATACGTGGGAGATACGCAGTATTTT
CASSFGLAVYVGDTQYF
>-|TRBJ1-1|TRBV11-3|-
TGTGCCAGCAGCTTAGGGGGGGACGGGACTGAAGCTTTCTTT
CASSLGGDGTEAFF
>-|TRBJ1-3|TRBV7-2|few
TGTGCCAGCAGCTCTCGACAGGCTAACACCATATATTTT
CASSSRQANTIYF
>TRBD1|TRBJ2-1|TRBV19|-
TGTGCCAGTAGTCTCACAGGGGGATCCTACAATGAGCAGTTCTTC
CASSLTGGSYNEQFF
>-|TRBJ1-1|TRBV6-1|-
TGTGCCAACCTCAGGGGCCGGGACAACAGGATATTGGCTTTCTTT
CANLRGRDNRILAFF
>TRBD1|TRBJ2-4|TRBV6-1|-
TGTGCCACCTATACAGGGGTTATAGCCAAAAACATTCAGTACTTC
CATYTGVIAKNIQYF
>TRBD1|TRBJ2-7|TRBV20-1|few
TGCAGTGCCCCGACACAGGGGATGGGGGAGCAGTACTTC
CSAPTQGMGEQYF
>TRBD2|TRBJ2-3|TRBV20-1|few
TGCAGTGCTCCCCGACTAGCGGGAGTGGGAGATACGCAGTATTTT
CSAPRLAGVGDTQYF
>-|TRBJ1-1|TRBV10-3|-
TGTGCCATCAGTGTCACGGGGTATAATGAAGCTCTCTTT
CAISVTGYNEALF
>-|TRBJ1-2|TRBV12-3/TRBV12-4|-
TGTGCCAGCAGTTTTCGCTATGGCTACACCTTC
CASSFRYGYTF
>-|TRBJ2-5|TRBV4-3|-
TGCGCCAGCAGCCAAAAACTAGCTGCAGAGACCCAGTACTTC
CASSQKLAAETQYF
>TRBD1|TRBJ1-5|TRBV6-1|few
TGTGCCAGCACCGAAGGACAGGGGCGCAATCAGCCCCAGCATTTT
CASTEGQGRNQPQHF
>-|TRBJ2-7|TRBV7-9|-
TGTGCCAGCAGCTTATCCTACTACGAGCAGTACTTC
CASSLSYYEQYF
>TRBD1|TRBJ2-7|TRBV20-1|-
TGCAGCGTGAGGACAGGGGGCTACGAGCAGTACTTC
CSVRTGGYEQYF
>TRBD1|TRBJ1-2|TRBV12-3/TRBV12-4|-
TGTGCCAGCAGTTCGACAGGGGAGTATGGCTACACCTTC
CASSSTGEYGYTF
>-|TRBJ1-1|TRBV20-1|-
TGCAGTGCTAGAGATATAAAGACGAACACTGAAGCTTTCTTT
CSARDIKTNTEAFF
>-|TRBJ1-5|TRBV7-2|-
TGTGCCAGCAGCTTATTCAGCAATCAGCCCCAGCATTTT
CASSLFSNQPQHF
>-|TRBJ1-5|TRBV20-1|-
TGCAGTGCTAGAGTCGCGCAGGGCGATCAGCCCCAGCATTTT
CSARVAQGDQPQHF
>-|TRBJ1-1|TRBV7-3|large
TGTGCCAGCAGCACCCAAGCCGGCACTGAAGCTTTCTTT
CASSTQAGTEAFF
>TRBD2|TRBJ2-3|TRBV14|-
TGTGCCAGCAGACCTAGCGGAAACACCCGGGATACGCAGTATTTT
CASRPSGNTRDTQYF
>-|TRBJ1-6|TRBV11-3|-
TGTGCCAGCAGCTCAGTCGGGGGTTCATCACCCCTCCACTTT
CASSSVGGSSPLHF
>-|TRBJ1-2|TRBV9|-
TGTGCCAGCAGCGACACGGCGCGTACCAGTCATGGCTACACCTTC
CASSDTARTSHGYTF
>-|TRBJ2-7|TRBV12-3/TRBV12-4|-
TGTGCCAGCAGTTCGGGACGGTCCTACGAGCAGTACTTC
CASSSGRSYEQYF
>-|TRBJ1-4|TRBV19|-
TGTGCCAGTAGTAGAGGGGGAGATGAAAAACTGTTTTTT
CASSRGGDEKLFF